What follows is one TCR beta chain and its context. This specimen comes from a study of blood T cell repertoires in COVID-19. Study-level information: The study counted Cohort 3 donors as recovered given two negative PCRs, clearance, or symptom resolution. T cells, B-cell-depleted T cells, or PBMCs provided the cDNA or gDNA that served as material.

Source study methods: Scientists estimated how many nucleated cells there were by amplifying reference gene primers. Produced via immunoSEQ multiplex PCR; TCRdb's table is partial and in-frame only. Clone size and V and J calls were adopted from that table, with D and trimming inferred from the DNA. Among hundreds of thousands of clones, about nine tenths were seen once, and the ten largest hold over 3%. In terms of age and location, participants ranged from roughly 18 to 100 years and lived in about two dozen US areas. The CDR3 sequence is 15 residues long. The sequence came from a woman in her forties or fifties in a cohort exposed to, infected with or recovered from COVID-19 (not recorded which). The rearrangement links TRBV12-2 to TRBJ2-7; the table's D call TRBD1 went unverified against the DNA. TRBV12-2 is a pseudogene. The sample taken for sequencing was PBMCs or T cells enriched from blood (not recorded which). The CDR3 nucleotides are TGTGCAAGTCGCTTAGGAGACAGGGATCGCTACGAGCAGTACTTC. The encoded protein is CASRLGDRDRYEQYF.